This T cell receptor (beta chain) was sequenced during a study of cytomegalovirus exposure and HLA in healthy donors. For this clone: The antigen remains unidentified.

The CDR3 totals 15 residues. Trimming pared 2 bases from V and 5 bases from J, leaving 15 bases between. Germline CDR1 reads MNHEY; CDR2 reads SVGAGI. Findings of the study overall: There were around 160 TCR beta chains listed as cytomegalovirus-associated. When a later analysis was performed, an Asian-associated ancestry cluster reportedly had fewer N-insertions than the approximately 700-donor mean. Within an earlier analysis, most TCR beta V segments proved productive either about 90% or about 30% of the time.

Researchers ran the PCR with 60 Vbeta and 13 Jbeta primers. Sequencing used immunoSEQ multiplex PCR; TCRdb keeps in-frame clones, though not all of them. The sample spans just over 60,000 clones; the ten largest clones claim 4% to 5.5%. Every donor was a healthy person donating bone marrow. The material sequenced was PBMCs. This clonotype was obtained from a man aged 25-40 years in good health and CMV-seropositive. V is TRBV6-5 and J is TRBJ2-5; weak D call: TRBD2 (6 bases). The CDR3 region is CASSYVPGTCETQYF. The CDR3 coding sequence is TGTGCCAGCAGTTACGTACCCGGGACTTGCGAGACCCAGTACTTC.